There are a few counts of the clone carrying this T cell receptor (beta chain). The antigen is unknown. This specimen belongs to a study of molecular identifiers for immune sequencing clone quantification. Overall study: For replicates, RNA isolated from around 20,000 or 99,000 naive CD8 cells was divided into five portions, of which four were sequenced. Study-wide findings and caveats: More than 99% of effector molecules, versus under 1% of naive-cell molecules, belonged to clones above 20 RNA copies.

Naive CD8 T cells were sorted, and the gate applied was CD8+CD4-CCR7+CD45RA+. TCRdb reprocessed the PCR reads with MiXCR, giving one entry per CDR3 protein. The table records approximately 500,000 distinct CDR3 sequences, 20% to 25% of them present only once. There are 15 residues in the CDR3. In germline, CDR1 is SGDLS, CDR2 YYNGEE. V lost 2 bases to trimming and J lost 4 bases; unmatched junction nucleotides: 8. The TCR comes from a human donor in good health. Some libraries in this study had Jurkat cell RNA spiked in. The chain is built from TRBV9 and TRBJ2-7; 8 nucleotides line up with TRBD2. Sequenced input: naive CD8+ T cells from blood, with Jurkat cell RNA spiked in. Subset of the sample: FACS-sorted CD8+CD4-CCR7+CD45RA+ naive T cells. Here the CDR3 DNA reads TGTGCCAGCAGCGTCACCCCGGGACTAGAGTACGAGCAGTACTTC. Protein: CASSVTPGLEYEQYF.